This T cell receptor beta chain was profiled in a study of T-cell memory formation after mild COVID-19. This CDR3 is built from 17 residues. The V gene end was trimmed by 5 bases and the J gene end by 7 bases; junction bases not matched to a gene: 10. Per the germline V gene, CDR1 is LNHNV and CDR2 is YYDKDF (reference sequence). TCRdb passed the 5' RACE reads through MiXCR, listing each CDR3 protein once. The data contain about 290,000 distinct CDR3 sequences, roughly 17% of them singletons. The clonotype originates from a man in his late teens or twenties who had mild COVID-19 (a few samples of this study predate the infection). Cell type and time point are not known. The V call is TRBV15, the J call TRBJ2-2; TRBD2 matches 13 bases. The material sequenced was PBMCs or a T cell subset sorted from them (not recorded which). The CDR3 nucleotides are TGTGCCACCAGCGAAGGACTAGCGGGGGTTAGGAACGGGGAGCTGTTTTTT. This codes for CATSEGLAGVRNGELFF.